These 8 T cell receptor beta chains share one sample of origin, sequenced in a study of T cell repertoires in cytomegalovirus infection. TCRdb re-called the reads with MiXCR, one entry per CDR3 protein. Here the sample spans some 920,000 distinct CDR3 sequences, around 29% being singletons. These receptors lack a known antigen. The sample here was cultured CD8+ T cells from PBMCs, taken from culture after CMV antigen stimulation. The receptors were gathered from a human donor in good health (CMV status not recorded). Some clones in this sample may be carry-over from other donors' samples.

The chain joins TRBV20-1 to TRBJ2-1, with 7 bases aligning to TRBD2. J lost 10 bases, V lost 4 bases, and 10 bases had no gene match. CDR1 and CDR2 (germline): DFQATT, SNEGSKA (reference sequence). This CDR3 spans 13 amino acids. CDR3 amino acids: CSATGLVGLEQFF. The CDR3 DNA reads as TGCAGTGCTACCGGACTAGTTGGGCTGGAGCAGTTCTTC.

Here the CDR3 DNA reads TGTGCCAGCAGTTACCAGGGGGTCGGGCGAGCCTACAATGAGCAGTTCTTC. Translation: CASSYQGVGRAYNEQFF. The chain uses TRBV6-5 and TRBJ2-1, with TRBD1 identical over 7 bases. The CDR3 loop spans 17 amino acids. Germline-derived CDR1 and CDR2 are MNHEY and SVGAGI. Trimming took 2 bases from V and 2 from J; bases not matched to a gene: 9.

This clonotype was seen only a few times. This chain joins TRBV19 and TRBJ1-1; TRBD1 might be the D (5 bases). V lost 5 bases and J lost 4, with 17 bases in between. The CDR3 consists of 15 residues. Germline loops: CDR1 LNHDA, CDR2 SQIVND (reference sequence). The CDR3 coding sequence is TGTGCCAGTAGTGCGTCGGGACCCTCGGGCACTGAAGCTTTCTTT. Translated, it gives CASSASGPSGTEAFF.

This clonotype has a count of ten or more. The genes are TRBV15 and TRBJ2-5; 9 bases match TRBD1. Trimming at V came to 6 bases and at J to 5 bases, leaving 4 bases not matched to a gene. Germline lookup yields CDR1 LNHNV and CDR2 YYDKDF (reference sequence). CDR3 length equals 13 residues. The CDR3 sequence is CATSRDRDETQYF. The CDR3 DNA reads TGTGCCACCAGTAGGGACAGGGACGAGACCCAGTACTTC.

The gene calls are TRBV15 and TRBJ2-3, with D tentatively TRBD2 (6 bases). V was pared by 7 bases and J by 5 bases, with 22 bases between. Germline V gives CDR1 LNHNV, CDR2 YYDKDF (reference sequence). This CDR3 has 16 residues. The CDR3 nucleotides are TGTGCCACCAAATCACCTGCGGGGCCAATAGGAGATACGCAGTATTTT. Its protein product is CATKSPAGPIGDTQYF.

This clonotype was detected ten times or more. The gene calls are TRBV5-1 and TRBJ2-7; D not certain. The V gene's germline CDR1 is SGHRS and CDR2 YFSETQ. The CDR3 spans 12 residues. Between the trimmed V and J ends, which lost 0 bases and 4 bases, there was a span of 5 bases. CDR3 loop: CASSLVEYEQYF. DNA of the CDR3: TGCGCCAGCAGCTTGGTAGAGTACGAGCAGTACTTC.

This CDR3 reads CASSHEGGVVGNQPQHF. In nucleotides, the CDR3 is TGTGCCAGCAGCCACGAGGGGGGCGTTGTTGGCAATCAGCCCCAGCATTTT. The rearrangement joins TRBV12-3 or TRBV12-4 to TRBJ1-5; weak D call: TRBD1 (6 bases). V was shortened by 6 bases and J by 2 bases, with 20 bases between the two germline ends. CDR3 length: 17 residues.

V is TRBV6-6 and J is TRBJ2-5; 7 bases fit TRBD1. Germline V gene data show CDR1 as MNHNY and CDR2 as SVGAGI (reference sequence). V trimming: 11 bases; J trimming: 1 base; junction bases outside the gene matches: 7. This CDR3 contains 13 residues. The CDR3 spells CACWTGTQETQYF. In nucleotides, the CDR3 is TGTGCCTGCTGGACAGGAACCCAAGAGACCCAGTACTTC.